A selection of T cell receptor beta chains follows, all from one sample in a study of blood T cell repertoires in COVID-19. The table came from immunoSEQ multiplex PCR; TCRdb's copy has only in-frame clones and leaves some out. The sample holds under 60,000 clones; 70% to 90% are singletons and the top ten take about 1.5%. Sequencing was done on a sample of peripheral blood. The receptor source for this set is a man between 60 and 70 years old with acute or convalescent COVID-19. The CDR3 runs from the conserved cysteine through the conserved F or W. A D gene is named only where the DNA matches it firmly. The size of a clone is reported for some rows only, either as once, few or many, or as a class for expanded clones.

CDR3 length | clone size | J gene | D gene | V gene | CDR3 protein | CDR3 DNA
12 | - | TRBJ2-6 | - | TRBV13 | CASSLYGNVLTF | TGTGCCAGCAGCTTATACGGTAACGTCCTGACTTTC
17 | - | TRBJ1-1 | - | TRBV4-1 | CASSPTLLTGGNTEAFF | TGCGCCAGCAGCCCCACCCTATTGACCGGGGGGAACACTGAAGCTTTCTTT
17 | - | TRBJ2-7 | TRBD2 | TRBV5-1 | CASSFSSGGSNSYEQYF | TGCGCCAGCAGCTTTTCTAGCGGGGGGTCGAACTCCTACGAGCAGTACTTC
14 | - | TRBJ1-2 | - | TRBV15 | CATSRGAGNYGYTF | TGTGCCACCAGCAGAGGGGCAGGGAACTATGGCTACACCTTC
14 | - | TRBJ1-1 | TRBD1 | TRBV3-1/TRBV3-2 | CASSQRDRGTEAFF | TGTGCCAGCAGCCAACGGGACAGGGGCACTGAAGCTTTCTTT
12 | - | TRBJ2-1 | - | TRBV29-1 | CSSGQRTSEQFF | TGCAGCTCCGGACAGCGGACTAGTGAGCAGTTCTTC
15 | - | TRBJ2-7 | TRBD1 | TRBV11-2 | CASSLGTGVRYEQYF | TGTGCCAGCAGCCTTGGGACAGGGGTTCGGTACGAGCAGTACTTC
14 | - | TRBJ2-7 | - | TRBV9 | CASSVALRDYEQYF | TGTGCCAGCAGCGTAGCGCTCCGGGACTACGAGCAGTACTTC
13 | few | TRBJ1-1 | TRBD1 | TRBV27 | CASRQGGNTEAFF | TGTGCCAGCAGGCAGGGGGGGAACACTGAAGCTTTCTTT
15 | - | TRBJ1-6 | - | TRBV25-1 | CASSSPGVSNSPLHF | TGTGCCAGCAGTTCCCCGGGTGTAAGTAATTCACCCCTCCACTTT
15 | - | TRBJ2-5 | - | TRBV14 | CASSHLGNSKETQYF | TGTGCCAGCAGCCATCTGGGCAACTCAAAAGAGACCCAGTACTTC
14 | once | TRBJ1-2 | - | TRBV3-1/TRBV3-2 | CASSQEQWVYGYTF | TGTGCCAGCAGCCAAGAACAGTGGGTCTATGGCTACACCTTC
12 | - | TRBJ2-7 | - | TRBV10-3 | CATRQGGNEQYF | TGTGCCACTCGACAGGGCGGGAACGAGCAGTACTTC
14 | - | TRBJ2-1 | - | TRBV5-1 | CASSFNRIRDEQFF | TGCGCCAGCAGCTTTAACCGGATCAGGGATGAGCAGTTCTTC
15 | - | TRBJ2-7 | TRBD1 | TRBV5-1 | CASSSTGTVPYEQYF | TGCGCCAGCAGCTCTACCGGGACAGTGCCCTACGAGCAGTACTTC
15 | once | TRBJ1-2 | TRBD1 | TRBV6-5 | CASSIREGQIYGYTF | TGTGCCAGCAGTATCCGGGAGGGACAGATATATGGCTACACCTTC
13 | - | TRBJ1-1 | - | TRBV9 | CASNVGGGTEAFF | TGTGCCAGCAACGTGGGGGGAGGCACTGAAGCTTTCTTT
14 | - | TRBJ2-2 | - | TRBV2 | CASKGGSSTGELFF | TGTGCCTCCAAGGGGGGGTCAAGCACCGGGGAGCTGTTTTTT
14 | - | TRBJ1-1 | TRBD1 | TRBV5-4 | CASSDRDRDRKWVF | TGTGCCAGCAGCGATAGGGACAGGGACCGAAAGTGGGTTTTC
15 | - | TRBJ1-5 | - | TRBV9 | CASSVEGVGNQPQHF | TGTGCCAGCAGCGTAGAGGGGGTGGGCAATCAGCCCCAGCATTTT
17 | - | TRBJ2-7 | TRBD1 | TRBV7-9 | CASSFQDRGGWSYEQYF | TGTGCCAGCAGCTTTCAGGACAGGGGTGGATGGTCCTACGAGCAGTACTTC
15 | - | TRBJ2-3 | TRBD2 | TRBV9 | CASSGTSGGTDTQYF | TGTGCCAGCAGCGGGACTAGCGGCGGCACAGATACGCAGTATTTT
15 | - | TRBJ2-7 | - | TRBV2 | CASSEASAGLYEQYF | TGTGCCAGCAGTGAAGCCTCGGCAGGGCTATACGAGCAGTACTTC
15 | - | TRBJ2-1 | - | TRBV10-3 | CAISEPMLIVNEQFF | TGTGCCATCAGTGAGCCGATGCTAATCGTCAATGAGCAGTTCTTC
15 | - | TRBJ2-3 | TRBD1 | TRBV28 | CASSLPGQGVHTQYF | TGTGCCAGCAGTTTACCGGGACAGGGTGTACATACGCAGTATTTT
18 | - | TRBJ2-2 | TRBD1 | TRBV18 | CASSPMYDRGSNTGELFF | TGTGCCAGCTCACCCATGTACGACAGGGGATCAAACACCGGGGAGCTGTTTTTT
17 | - | TRBJ2-6 | TRBD1 | TRBV24-1 | CATSDPTGDAGANVLTF | TGTGCCACCAGTGATCCCACAGGGGATGCTGGGGCCAACGTCCTGACTTTC
13 | - | TRBJ1-5 | - | TRBV6-6 | CASSYSESQPQHF | TGTGCCAGCAGTTACTCCGAGAGTCAGCCCCAGCATTTT
14 | - | TRBJ2-7 | - | TRBV10-3 | CAISKRGDSYEQYF | TGTGCCATCAGTAAAAGAGGCGATTCCTACGAGCAGTACTTC
13 | - | TRBJ1-4 | TRBD1 | TRBV27 | CASRGQGFSKLFF | TGTGCCAGCAGGGGACAGGGCTTTTCCAAACTGTTTTTT
11 | - | TRBJ2-1 | - | TRBV14 | CASSLRDEQFF | TGTGCCAGCAGCCTCAGGGATGAGCAGTTCTTC
14 | medium-sized | TRBJ2-3 | TRBD2 | TRBV11-3 | CASSIGTSSDTQYF | TGTGCCAGCAGCATCGGGACTAGCTCAGATACGCAGTATTTT
12 | - | TRBJ2-2 | - | TRBV12-5 | CASARVPGELFF | TGTGCTAGTGCCCGGGTACCCGGGGAGCTGTTTTTT
14 | once | TRBJ1-3 | - | TRBV18 | CASSPNREHNTIYF | TGTGCCAGCTCACCAAACAGGGAGCACAACACCATATATTTT